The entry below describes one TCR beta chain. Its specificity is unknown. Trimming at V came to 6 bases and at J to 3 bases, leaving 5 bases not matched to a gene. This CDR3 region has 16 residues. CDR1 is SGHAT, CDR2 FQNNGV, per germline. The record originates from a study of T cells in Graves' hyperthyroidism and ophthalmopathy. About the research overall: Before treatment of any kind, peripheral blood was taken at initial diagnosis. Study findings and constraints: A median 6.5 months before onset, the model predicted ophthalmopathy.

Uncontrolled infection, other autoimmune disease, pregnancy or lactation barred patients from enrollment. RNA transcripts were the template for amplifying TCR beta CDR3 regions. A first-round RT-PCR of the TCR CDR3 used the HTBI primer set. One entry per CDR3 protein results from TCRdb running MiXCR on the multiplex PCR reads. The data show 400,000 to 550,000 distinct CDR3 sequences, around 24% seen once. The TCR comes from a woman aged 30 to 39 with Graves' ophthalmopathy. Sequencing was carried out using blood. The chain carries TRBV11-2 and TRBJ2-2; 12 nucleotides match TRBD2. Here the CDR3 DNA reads TGTGCCAGCAGTCTCACTAGCGGGGGGTACACCGGGGAGCTGTTTTTT. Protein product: CASSLTSGGYTGELFF. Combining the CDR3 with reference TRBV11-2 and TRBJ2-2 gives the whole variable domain EAGVAQSPRYKIIEKRQSVAFWCNPISGHATLYWYQQILGQGPKLLIQFQNNGVVDDSQLPKDRFSAERLKGVDSTLKIQPAKLEDSAVYLCASSLTSGGYTGELFFGEGSRLTVL.